The 3 T cell receptor beta chains reported below all come from one sample, sequenced in a study of blood T cell repertoires in COVID-19. TCRdb keeps only in-frame clones here, not all; method: immunoSEQ multiplex PCR. The sample comprises about 170,000 clones, 85% to 90% of which are singletons, and 0.58% rests with the top ten. The sample taken for sequencing was peripheral blood. The receptors were gathered from a man aged 60 to 69 with COVID-19, enrolled during active disease.

The V call is TRBV18, the J call TRBJ2-5; perhaps TRBD1 as D (6 bases). The V gene's germline CDR1 is KGHSH and CDR2 LQKENI. The CDR3 spans 14 residues. The ends were cut back, 5 bases at V and 2 bases at J, with 12 bases in the middle. The CDR3 region has the DNA TGTGCCAGCTCAGGCAGGACAGTTCAAGAGACCCAGTACTTC. It encodes CASSGRTVQETQYF.

The chain recombines TRBV18 with TRBJ1-1; perhaps TRBD1 as D (5 bases). V lost 2 bases and J 0 bases, leaving 10 bases between the germline ends. From germline, CDR1 is KGHSH and CDR2 LQKENI. The CDR3 consists of 15 residues. The CDR3, as DNA: TGTGCCAGCTCACCAATACAGGCATTGAACACTGAAGCTTTCTTT. Encoded protein: CASSPIQALNTEAFF.

V and J are TRBV7-9 and TRBJ1-2; 7 positions match TRBD1. Per germline, CDR1 SEHNR and CDR2 FQNEAQ (reference sequence). The CDR3 extends over 13 amino acids. V was clipped by 5 bases and J by 8 bases; unmatched bases: 8. Written as DNA, the CDR3 is TGTGCCAGCAGCCCTCGACAGGGTGAAGGCTACACCTTC. Translating gives CASSPRQGEGYTF.